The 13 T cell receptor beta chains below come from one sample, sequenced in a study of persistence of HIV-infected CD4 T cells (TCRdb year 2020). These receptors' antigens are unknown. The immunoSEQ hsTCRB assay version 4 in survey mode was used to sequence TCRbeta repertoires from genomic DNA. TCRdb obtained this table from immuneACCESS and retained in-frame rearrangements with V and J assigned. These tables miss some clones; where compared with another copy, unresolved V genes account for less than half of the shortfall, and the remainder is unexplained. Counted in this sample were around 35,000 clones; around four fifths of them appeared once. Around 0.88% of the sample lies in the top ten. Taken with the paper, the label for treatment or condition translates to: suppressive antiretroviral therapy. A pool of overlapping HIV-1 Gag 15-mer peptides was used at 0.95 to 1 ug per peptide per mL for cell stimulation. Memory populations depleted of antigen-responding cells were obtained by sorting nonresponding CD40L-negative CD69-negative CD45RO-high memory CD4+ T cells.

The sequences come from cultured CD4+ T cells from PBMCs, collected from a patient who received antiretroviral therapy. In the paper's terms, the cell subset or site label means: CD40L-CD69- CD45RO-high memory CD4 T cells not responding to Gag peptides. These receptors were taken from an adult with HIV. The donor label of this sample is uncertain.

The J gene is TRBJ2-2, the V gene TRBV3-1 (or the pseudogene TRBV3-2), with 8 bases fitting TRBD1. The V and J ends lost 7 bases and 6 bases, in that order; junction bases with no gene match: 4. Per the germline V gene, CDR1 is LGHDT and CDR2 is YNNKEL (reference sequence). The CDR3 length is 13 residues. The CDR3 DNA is TGTGCCAGCACCTACAGGGGGGCCGGGGAGCTGTTTTTT. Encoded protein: CASTYRGAGELFF.

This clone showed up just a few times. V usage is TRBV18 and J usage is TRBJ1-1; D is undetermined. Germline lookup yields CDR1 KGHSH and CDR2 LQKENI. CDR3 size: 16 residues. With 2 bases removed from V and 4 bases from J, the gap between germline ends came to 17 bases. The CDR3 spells CASSPFESTPGTEAFF. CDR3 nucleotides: TGTGCCAGCTCACCATTCGAGTCCACCCCGGGCACTGAAGCTTTCTTT.

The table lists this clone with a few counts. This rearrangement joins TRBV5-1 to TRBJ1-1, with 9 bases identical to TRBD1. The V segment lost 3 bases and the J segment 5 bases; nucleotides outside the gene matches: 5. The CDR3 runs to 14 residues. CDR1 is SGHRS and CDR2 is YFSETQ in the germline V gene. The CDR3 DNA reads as TGCGCCAGCAGCTCGCGACAGGGGGGAACTGAAGCTTTCTTT. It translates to CASSSRQGGTEAFF.

The CDR3 reads CASSFSQGTGNEQFF. CDR3 in DNA: TGCGCCAGCAGCTTCAGCCAGGGCACTGGGAATGAGCAGTTCTTC. The chain joins TRBV5-1 to TRBJ2-1; tentative D call: TRBD1 (5 bases). CDR3 length equals 15 residues. Trimming took 2 bases from V and 7 from J, leaving 16 bases between them. Looked up from germline, CDR1 is SGHRS and CDR2 is YFSETQ.

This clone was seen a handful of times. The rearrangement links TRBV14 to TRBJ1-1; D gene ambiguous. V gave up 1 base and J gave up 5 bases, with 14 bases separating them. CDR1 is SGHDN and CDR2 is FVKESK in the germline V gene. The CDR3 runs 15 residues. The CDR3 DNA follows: TGTGCCAGCAGCCAAGCTTATCGGCAGGCAACTGAAGCTTTCTTT. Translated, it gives CASSQAYRQATEAFF. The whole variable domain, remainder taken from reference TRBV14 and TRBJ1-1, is EAGVTQFPSHSVIEKGQTVTLRCDPISGHDNLYWYRRVMGKEIKFLLHFVKESKQDESGMPNNRFLAERTGGTYSTLKVQPAELEDSGVYFCASSQAYRQATEAFFGQGTRLTVV.

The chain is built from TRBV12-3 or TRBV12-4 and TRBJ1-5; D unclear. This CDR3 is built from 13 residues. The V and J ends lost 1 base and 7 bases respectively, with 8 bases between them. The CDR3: CASSLGPRQPQHF. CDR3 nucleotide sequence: TGTGCCAGCAGTTTAGGGCCGAGGCAGCCCCAGCATTTT.

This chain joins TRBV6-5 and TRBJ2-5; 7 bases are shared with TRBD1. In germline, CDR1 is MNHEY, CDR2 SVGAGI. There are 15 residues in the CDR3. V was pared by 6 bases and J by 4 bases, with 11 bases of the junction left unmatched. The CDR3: CASRGDTRGSETQYF. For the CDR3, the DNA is TGTGCCAGCAGGGGAGACACCAGGGGGTCAGAGACCCAGTACTTC.

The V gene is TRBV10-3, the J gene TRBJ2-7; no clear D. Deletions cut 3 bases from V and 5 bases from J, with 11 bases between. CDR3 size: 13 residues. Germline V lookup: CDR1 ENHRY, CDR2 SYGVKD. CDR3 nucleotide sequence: TGTGCCATCAGTGAAATGTTCTCAAACGAGCAGTACGTC. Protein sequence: CAISEMFSNEQYV.

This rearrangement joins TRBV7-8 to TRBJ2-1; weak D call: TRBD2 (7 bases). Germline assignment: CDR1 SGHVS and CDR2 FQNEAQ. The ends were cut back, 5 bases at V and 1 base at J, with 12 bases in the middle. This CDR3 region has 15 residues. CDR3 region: CASSQGGGSYNEQFF. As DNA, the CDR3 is TGTGCCAGCAGCCAAGGGGGGGGATCCTACAATGAGCAGTTCTTC. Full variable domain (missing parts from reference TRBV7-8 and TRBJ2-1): GAGVSQSPRYKVAKRGQDVALRCDPISGHVSLFWYQQALGQGPEFLTYFQNEAQLDKSGLPSDRFFAERPEGSVSTLKIQRTQQEDSAVYLCASSQGGGSYNEQFFGPGTRLTVL.

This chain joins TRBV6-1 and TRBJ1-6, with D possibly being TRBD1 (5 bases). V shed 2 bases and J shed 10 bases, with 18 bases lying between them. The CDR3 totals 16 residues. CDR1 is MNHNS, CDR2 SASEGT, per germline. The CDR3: CASSERAGGSGSPLHF. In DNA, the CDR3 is TGTGCCAGCAGTGAAAGGGCCGGGGGGTCTGGATCACCCCTCCACTTT.

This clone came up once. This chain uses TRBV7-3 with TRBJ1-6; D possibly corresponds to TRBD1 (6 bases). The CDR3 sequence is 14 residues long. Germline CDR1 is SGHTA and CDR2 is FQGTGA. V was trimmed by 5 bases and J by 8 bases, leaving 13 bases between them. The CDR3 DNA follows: TGTGCCAGCAGCATTACAGGGTCGGATTCACCCCTCCACTTT. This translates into CASSITGSDSPLHF.

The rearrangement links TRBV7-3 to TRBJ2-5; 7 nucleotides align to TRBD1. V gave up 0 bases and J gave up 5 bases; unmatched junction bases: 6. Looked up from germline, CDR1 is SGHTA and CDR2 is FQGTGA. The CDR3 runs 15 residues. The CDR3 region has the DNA TGTGCCAGCAGCTTAACACAGGGGTTCGGGGAGACCCAGTACTTC. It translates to CASSLTQGFGETQYF.

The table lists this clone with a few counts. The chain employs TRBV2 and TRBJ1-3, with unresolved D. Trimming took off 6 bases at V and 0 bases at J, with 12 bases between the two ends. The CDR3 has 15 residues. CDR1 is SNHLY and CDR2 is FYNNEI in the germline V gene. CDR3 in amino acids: CASRFTASSGNTIYF. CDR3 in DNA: TGTGCCAGCAGATTCACAGCAAGCTCTGGAAACACCATATATTTT.